Presented here are 15 T cell receptor beta chains from one specimen sequenced in a study of T-cell reconstitution after alpha-beta-depleted transplantation in children (dated by TCRdb to about 2016). The treatment or condition label on this specimen signifies: allogeneic hematopoietic cell transplantation with graft depleted of TCRalphabeta T cells and CD19 B cells. Library preparation employed PCR. The listed sequencing device is Illumina HiSeq 2500. Molecular barcoding was employed in the preparation of TCR libraries, with unique molecular identifiers being used to normalize TCRbeta repertoire quantification. The public reads were run again by TCRdb, first through fastp at Q25 and then through MiXCR, and only productive beta chains were kept. One record per CDR3 amino acid sequence lists the most common genes and DNA. Counted in this sample were some 550,000 distinct CDR3 sequences; 23% of them appeared once. The ten largest clones capture 12% to 15% of the sample.

The specimen comprised PBMCs, mostly from graft donor cells, sampled 360 days after TCRalphabeta/CD19-depleted stem cell transplant. Receptor source: a boy under three years old who had a stem cell transplant for acute myeloid leukemia, so the T cells may come from the graft donor.

This clonotype was counted many times. This chain joins TRBV29-1 and TRBJ2-2, with D hard to call. The germline CDR1 and CDR2 sequences are SQVTM and ANQGSEA. The V gene lost 8 bases and the J gene lost 3 bases, with 16 bases spanning the gap. The CDR3 spans 14 residues. CDR3 protein: CSPGPTWDTGELFF. DNA for the CDR3: TGCAGCCCTGGACCTACCTGGGACACCGGGGAGCTGTTTTTT.

V and J are TRBV6-6 and TRBJ2-7; no firm D call. Germline V lookup: CDR1 MNHNY, CDR2 SVGAGI (reference sequence). This CDR3 has 12 residues. The V and J ends lost 5 bases and 6 bases respectively, with 11 bases between them. CDR3 nucleotides: TGTGCCAGCAGTCCGATGAGTTTCGAGCAGTACTTC. Translating gives CASSPMSFEQYF.

The rearrangement links TRBV20-1 to TRBJ1-2; 7 nucleotides match TRBD1. The J segment lost 2 bases and the V segment lost 6 bases, leaving 6 bases of the junction unmatched. Germline V gene data show CDR1 as DFQATT and CDR2 as SNEGSKA (reference sequence). The CDR3 is made up of 13 amino acids. CDR3 loop: CSARQGGNYGYTF. DNA of the CDR3: TGCAGTGCGCGACAGGGAGGCAACTATGGCTACACCTTC.

This clonotype was seen many times. The genes are TRBV6-5 and TRBJ1-2; D not resolved. This CDR3 is built from 16 residues. V gave up 6 bases and J gave up 0 bases, with 17 bases separating them. Per germline, CDR1 MNHEY and CDR2 SVGAGI. CDR3 in amino acids: CASRADSSPSNYGYTF. Written as DNA, the CDR3 is TGTGCCAGCAGGGCAGATTCTTCCCCCTCTAACTATGGCTACACCTTC.

Only a few counts were recorded for this clonotype. The V gene is TRBV18, the J gene TRBJ2-5, with 10 bases fitting TRBD1. Losses at the gene ends were 1 base for V and 5 bases for J; bases not matched to a gene: 4. The CDR3 runs 15 residues. In germline, CDR1 is KGHSH, CDR2 LQKENI. The DNA of the CDR3 is TGTGCCAGCTCACCACGACAGGGGGCGACGGAGACCCAGTACTTC. Its translation is CASSPRQGATETQYF.

This clonotype was detected many times. The chain is built from TRBV4-1 and TRBJ2-1; possible D gene TRBD1, 6 bases. The V end was cut by 3 bases, the J end by 5 bases, with 14 bases between. This CDR3 contains 15 residues. CDR1 is MGHRA and CDR2 is YSYEKL in the germline V gene. CDR3 sequence reads: CASSHLQGSHNEQFF. The DNA for the CDR3 is TGCGCCAGCAGCCATCTCCAGGGGTCCCACAATGAGCAGTTCTTC.

The gene calls are TRBV7-9 and TRBJ1-5; 9 bases line up with TRBD1. The germline V gene encodes CDR1 SEHNR and CDR2 FQNEAQ (reference sequence). This CDR3 is built from 19 residues. J was trimmed by 0 bases and V by 5 bases; bases with no gene match: 14. The CDR3 loop reads CASSSVPGQGPYSNQPQHF. CDR3 DNA: TGTGCCAGCAGCAGCGTCCCGGGACAGGGACCATATAGCAATCAGCCCCAGCATTTT. Based on the CDR3 plus reference TRBV7-9 and TRBJ1-5, the full variable domain is DTGVSQNPRHKITKRGQNVTFRCDPISEHNRLYWYRQTLGQGPEFLTYFQNEAQLEKSRLLSDRFSAERPKGSFSTLEIQRTEQGDSAMYLCASSSVPGQGPYSNQPQHFGDGTRLSIL.

The rearrangement links TRBV5-1 to TRBJ1-4, with 7 bases identical to TRBD1. There are 16 residues in the CDR3. Unmatched junction bases numbered 14, after V lost 4 bases and J lost 8 bases. Germline CDR1 is SGHRS and CDR2 is YFSETQ. DNA of the CDR3: TGCGCCAGCAGCGTGGGACAGCTAATCGGAGGGGAAAAACTGTTTTTT. It specifies CASSVGQLIGGEKLFF.

The chain uses TRBV20-1 and TRBJ2-3; D is unclear. This CDR3 spans 16 amino acids. Per germline, CDR1 DFQATT and CDR2 SNEGSKA (reference sequence). V gave up 0 bases and J gave up 1 base, with 14 bases separating them. The CDR3 region is CSARDPVVLGTDTQYF. CDR3 DNA: TGCAGTGCTAGAGATCCTGTGGTGTTGGGCACAGATACGCAGTATTTT.

This clonotype was observed a few times. The V gene is TRBV24-1, the J gene TRBJ2-1; a weak D match, TRBD1 (5 bases). This CDR3 is 14 amino acids long. V was pared by 4 bases and J by 9 bases, with 15 bases between. Germline CDR1 KGHDR, CDR2 SFDVKD. The CDR3 DNA reads TGTGCCACCAGTGAGGCAAGGGGTTCAGGTGAGCAGTTCTTC. It is translated as CATSEARGSGEQFF.

This clonotype was counted a few times. The chain recombines TRBV20-1 with TRBJ1-1; D gene uncertain. The CDR3 sequence is 13 residues long. Germline CDR1 is DFQATT and CDR2 is SNEGSKA (reference sequence). Trimming pared 3 bases from V and 1 base from J, leaving 9 bases between. The DNA for the CDR3 is TGCAGTGCTAGTAGGGCAGGGAACACTGAAGCTTTCTTT. Amino acid sequence: CSASRAGNTEAFF.

This clonotype was observed at least ten times. J is TRBJ1-5 and V is TRBV6-5, with 7 bases that match TRBD1. This CDR3 has 16 residues. V was pared by 2 bases and J by 6 bases, with 10 bases of the junction left unmatched. Germline CDR1 MNHEY, CDR2 SVGAGI. CDR3 DNA: TGTGCCAGCAGTTACCCGGGACAGCGACCGGGTCAGCCCCAGCATTTT. Translating gives CASSYPGQRPGQPQHF.

This clonotype was recorded many times. V gene TRBV5-6 combines with J gene TRBJ2-5; the D is unclear. The CDR3 loop spans 13 amino acids. Germline V gene lookup returns CDR1 SGHDT and CDR2 YYEEEE. V shed 1 base and J shed 2 bases, with 6 bases lying between them. The CDR3 loop reads CASSLTVQETQYF. CDR3 coding DNA: TGTGCCAGCAGCTTGACAGTTCAAGAGACCCAGTACTTC.

This clonotype has only a few counts. V is TRBV25-1 and J is TRBJ2-1; 7 nucleotides line up with TRBD1. V was clipped by 3 bases and J by 2 bases; unmatched bases: 1. The V gene's germline CDR1 is MGHDK and CDR2 SYGVNS. This CDR3 is built from 14 residues. CDR3 protein: CASSEGQPYNEQFF. DNA for the CDR3: TGTGCCAGCAGTGAGGGACAGCCCTACAATGAGCAGTTCTTC.

This clonotype was detected a few times. The chain recombines TRBV11-1 with TRBJ2-1, with D maybe TRBD2 (6 bases). Germline CDR1 and CDR2: SGHAT and FQDESV (reference sequence). The CDR3 has 12 residues. V was pared by 10 bases and J by 10 bases, with 17 bases between. The CDR3 bases are TGTGCCACCACCTCTCGACTAGGGGAGCAGTTCTTC. It specifies CATTSRLGEQFF.